This T cell receptor beta chain comes out of a study of CD8+CD57+ T cells in acquired aplastic anemia. V lost 10 bases to trimming and J lost 6 bases; unmatched junction nucleotides: 10. Germline values: CDR1 ENHRY, CDR2 SYGVKD. CDR3 length: 13 amino acids. The authors sequenced patients whose flow cytometry had shown CD8+CD57+ cell expansion. With no exception, the patients had severe acquired aplastic anemia. Profiling of TCR beta VDJ combinations and CDR3 sequences used genomic DNA as template. Via MiXCR, TCRdb re-called the reads, giving one row per CDR3 protein. The sample lists hundreds of thousands of distinct CDR3 sequences, over 25% occurring once. Regarding the study as a whole: Patients and controls were not found to differ significantly in CD8+ Simpson's diversity.

This clonotype has more than one count but fewer than ten. The target antigen is unknown. This chain joins TRBV10-3 and TRBJ2-7; 9 bases are a match to TRBD2. The sample taken for sequencing was sorted CD4+, CD8+, or CD8+CD57+ T cells (not recorded which) from PBMCs. The TCR was taken from a human donor with aplastic anemia. CDR3 nucleotides: TGTGCCAGCAGCCCCAGCGGGGGGACCGAGCAGTACTTC. It codes for CASSPSGGTEQYF.